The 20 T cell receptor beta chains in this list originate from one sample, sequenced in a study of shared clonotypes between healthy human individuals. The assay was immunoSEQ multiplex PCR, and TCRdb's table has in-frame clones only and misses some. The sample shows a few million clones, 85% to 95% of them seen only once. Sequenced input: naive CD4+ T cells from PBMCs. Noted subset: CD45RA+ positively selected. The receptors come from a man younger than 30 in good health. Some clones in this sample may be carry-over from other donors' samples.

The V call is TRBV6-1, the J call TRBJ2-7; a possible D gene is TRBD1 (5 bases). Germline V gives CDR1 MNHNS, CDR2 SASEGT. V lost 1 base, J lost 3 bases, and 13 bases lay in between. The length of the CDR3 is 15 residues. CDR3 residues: CASSEGGERSYEQYF. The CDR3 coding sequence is TGTGCCAGCAGTGAAGGGGGCGAAAGGAGCTACGAGCAGTACTTC.

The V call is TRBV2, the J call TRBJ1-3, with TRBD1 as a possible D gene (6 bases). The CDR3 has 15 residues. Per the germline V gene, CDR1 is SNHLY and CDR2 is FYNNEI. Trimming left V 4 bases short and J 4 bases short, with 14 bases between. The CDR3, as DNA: TGTGCCAGCAGTGCAACGGGGGCAGCAGGAAACACCATATATTTT. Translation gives CASSATGAAGNTIYF. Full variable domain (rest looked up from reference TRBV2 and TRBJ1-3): EPEVTQTPSHQVTQMGQEVILRCVPISNHLYFYWYRQILGQKVEFLVSFYNNEISEKSEIFDDQFSVERPDGSNFTLKIRSTKLEDSAMYFCASSATGAAGNTIYFGEGSWLTVV.

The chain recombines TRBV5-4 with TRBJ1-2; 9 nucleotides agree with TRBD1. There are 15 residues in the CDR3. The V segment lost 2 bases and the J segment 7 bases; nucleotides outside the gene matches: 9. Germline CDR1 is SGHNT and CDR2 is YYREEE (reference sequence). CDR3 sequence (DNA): TGTGCCAGCAGCTTCCCGGACAGGGGCCCCGGTGGCTACACCTTC. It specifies CASSFPDRGPGGYTF.

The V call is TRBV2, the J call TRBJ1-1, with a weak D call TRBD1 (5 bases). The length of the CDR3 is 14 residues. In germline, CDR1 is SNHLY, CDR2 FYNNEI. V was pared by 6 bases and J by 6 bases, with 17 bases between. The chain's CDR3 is CASRETGTASEAFF. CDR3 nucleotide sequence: TGTGCCAGCAGAGAGACCGGGACGGCCTCTGAAGCTTTCTTT.

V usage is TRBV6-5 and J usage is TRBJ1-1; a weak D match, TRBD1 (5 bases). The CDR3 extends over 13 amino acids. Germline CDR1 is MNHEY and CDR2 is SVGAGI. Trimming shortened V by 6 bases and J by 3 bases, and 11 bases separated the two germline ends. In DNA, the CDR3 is TGTGCCAGCAGGCGACAGCGGTACACTGAAGCTTTCTTT. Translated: CASRRQRYTEAFF.

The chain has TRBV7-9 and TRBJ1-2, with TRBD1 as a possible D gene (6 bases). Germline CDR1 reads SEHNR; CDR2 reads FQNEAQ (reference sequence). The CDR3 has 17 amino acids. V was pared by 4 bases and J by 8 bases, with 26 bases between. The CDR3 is CASSYAGGAGSVWGYTF. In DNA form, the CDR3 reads TGTGCCAGCAGCTATGCCGGGGGCGCCGGGTCGGTATGGGGCTACACCTTC.

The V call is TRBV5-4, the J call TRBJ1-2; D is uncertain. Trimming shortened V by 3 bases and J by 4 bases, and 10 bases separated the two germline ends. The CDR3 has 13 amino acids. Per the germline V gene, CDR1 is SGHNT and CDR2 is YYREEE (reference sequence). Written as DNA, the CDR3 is TGTGCCAGCAGCTCAGACGGAACCTATGGCTACACCTTC. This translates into CASSSDGTYGYTF.

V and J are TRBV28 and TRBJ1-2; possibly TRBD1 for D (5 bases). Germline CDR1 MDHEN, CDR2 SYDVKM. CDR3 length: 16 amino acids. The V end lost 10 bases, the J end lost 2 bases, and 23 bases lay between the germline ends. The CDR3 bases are TGTGCCACCCGGATAGGTTTTGAACGGGGGAACTATGGCTACACCTTC. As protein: CATRIGFERGNYGYTF.

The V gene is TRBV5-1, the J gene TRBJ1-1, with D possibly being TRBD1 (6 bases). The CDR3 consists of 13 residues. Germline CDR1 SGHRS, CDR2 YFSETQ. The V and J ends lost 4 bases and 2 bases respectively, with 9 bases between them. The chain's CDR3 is CASSMDSNTEAFF. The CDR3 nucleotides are TGCGCCAGCAGCATGGACAGCAACACTGAAGCTTTCTTT.

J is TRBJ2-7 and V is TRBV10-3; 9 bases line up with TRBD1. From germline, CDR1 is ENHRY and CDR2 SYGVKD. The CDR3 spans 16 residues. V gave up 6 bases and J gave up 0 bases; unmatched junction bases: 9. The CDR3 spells CAISGQGPLSSYEQYF. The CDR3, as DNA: TGTGCCATCAGCGGACAGGGGCCTTTAAGCTCCTACGAGCAGTACTTC.

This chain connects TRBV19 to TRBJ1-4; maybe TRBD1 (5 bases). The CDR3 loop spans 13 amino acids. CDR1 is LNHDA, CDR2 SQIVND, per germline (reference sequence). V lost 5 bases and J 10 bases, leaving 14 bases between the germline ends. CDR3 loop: CASSLFQGGKLFF. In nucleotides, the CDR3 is TGTGCCAGTAGTCTTTTTCAGGGAGGAAAACTGTTTTTT.

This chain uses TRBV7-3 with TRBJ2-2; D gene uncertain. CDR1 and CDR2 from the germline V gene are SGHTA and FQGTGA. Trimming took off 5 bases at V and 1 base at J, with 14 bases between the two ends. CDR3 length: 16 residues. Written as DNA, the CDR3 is TGTGCCAGCAGCCCCCAGGCGTCACAGAACACCGGGGAGCTGTTTTTT. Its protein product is CASSPQASQNTGELFF.

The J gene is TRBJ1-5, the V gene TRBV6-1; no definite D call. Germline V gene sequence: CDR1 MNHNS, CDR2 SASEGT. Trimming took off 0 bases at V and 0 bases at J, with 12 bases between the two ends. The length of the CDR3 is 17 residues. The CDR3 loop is CASSEAFASNSNQPQHF. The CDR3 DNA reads TGTGCCAGCAGTGAAGCCTTCGCCAGCAATAGCAATCAGCCCCAGCATTTT.

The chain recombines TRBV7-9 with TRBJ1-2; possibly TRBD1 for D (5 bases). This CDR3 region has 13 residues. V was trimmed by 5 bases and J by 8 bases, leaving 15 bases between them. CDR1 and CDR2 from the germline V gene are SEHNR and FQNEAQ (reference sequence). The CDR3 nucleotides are TGTGCCAGCAGCCGCTGGGGCTCGGACGGCTACACCTTC. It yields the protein CASSRWGSDGYTF.

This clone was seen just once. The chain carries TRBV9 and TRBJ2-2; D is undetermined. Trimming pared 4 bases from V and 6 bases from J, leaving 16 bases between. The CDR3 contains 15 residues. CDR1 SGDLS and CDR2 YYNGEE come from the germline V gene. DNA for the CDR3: TGTGCCAGCAGCCCTCGGTCGAGGCATGCCGGGGAGCTGTTTTTT. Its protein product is CASSPRSRHAGELFF.

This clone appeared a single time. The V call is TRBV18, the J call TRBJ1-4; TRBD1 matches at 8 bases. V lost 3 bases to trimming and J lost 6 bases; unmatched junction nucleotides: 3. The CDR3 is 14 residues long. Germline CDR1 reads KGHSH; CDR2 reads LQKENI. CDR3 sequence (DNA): TGTGCCAGCTCACCGCAGGGGGCGCATGAAAAACTGTTTTTT. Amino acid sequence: CASSPQGAHEKLFF.

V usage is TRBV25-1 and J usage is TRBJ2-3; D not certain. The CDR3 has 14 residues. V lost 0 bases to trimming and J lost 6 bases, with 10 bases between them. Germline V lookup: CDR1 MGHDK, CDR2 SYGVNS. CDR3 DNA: TGTGCCAGCAGTGAATATTGGGTCCCCGATACGCAGTATTTT. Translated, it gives CASSEYWVPDTQYF.

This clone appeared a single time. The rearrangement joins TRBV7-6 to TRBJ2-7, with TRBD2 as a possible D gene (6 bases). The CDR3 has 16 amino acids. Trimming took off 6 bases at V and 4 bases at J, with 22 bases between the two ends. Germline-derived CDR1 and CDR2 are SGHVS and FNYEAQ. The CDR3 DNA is TGTGCCAGCAGTCCAACTCCGGGGGTCAGCGGTTACGAGCAGTACTTC. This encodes CASSPTPGVSGYEQYF. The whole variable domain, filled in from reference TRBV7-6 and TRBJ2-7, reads GAGVSQSPRYKVTKRGQDVALRCDPISGHVSLYWYRQALGQGPEFLTYFNYEAQQDKSGLPNDRFSAERPEGSISTLTIQRTEQRDSAMYRCASSPTPGVSGYEQYFGPGTRLTVT.

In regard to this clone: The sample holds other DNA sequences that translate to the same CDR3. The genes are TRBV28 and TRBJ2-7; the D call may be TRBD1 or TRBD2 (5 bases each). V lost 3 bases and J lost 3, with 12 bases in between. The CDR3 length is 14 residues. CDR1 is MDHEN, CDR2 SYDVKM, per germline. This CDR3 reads CASSLGPGGYEQYF. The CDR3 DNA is TGTGCCAGCAGTTTGGGACCCGGAGGCTACGAGCAGTACTTC.

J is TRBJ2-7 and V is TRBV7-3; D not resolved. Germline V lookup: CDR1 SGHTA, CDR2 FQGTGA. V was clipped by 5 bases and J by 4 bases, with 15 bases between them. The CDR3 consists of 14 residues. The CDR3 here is CASSPPTTRYEQYF. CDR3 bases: TGTGCCAGCAGCCCACCAACGACCCGATACGAGCAGTACTTC.